The 21 T cell receptor beta chains in this list originate from one sample, sequenced in a study of CD8+ T cells in alopecia areata. Alopecia areata patients provided lesional scalp punch biopsies and peripheral blood, both collected for the study. cDNA reverse transcribed from extracted RNA served as the sequencing template. The protocol was immunoSEQ multiplex PCR, while the TCRdb copy is restricted to in-frame clones and leaves out a portion. The sample contains around 5,900 clones, less than 65% of which appear only once. The sample was skin. These receptors were taken from a human donor with alopecia areata.

This rearrangement joins TRBV5-1 to TRBJ2-1, with TRBD2 matching 13 bases. The length of the CDR3 is 15 residues. Germline CDR1 reads SGHRS; CDR2 reads YFSETQ. V was clipped by 2 bases and J by 5 bases; unmatched bases: 1. The CDR3 loop reads CASSLGTSGNNEQFF. The CDR3, as DNA: TGCGCCAGCAGCTTAGGGACTAGCGGGAACAATGAGCAGTTCTTC.

V and J are TRBV4-1 and TRBJ1-5; the D is unclear. There are 14 residues in the CDR3. V was cut by 3 bases and J by 4 bases, with 10 bases left in between. The germline gives CDR1 MGHRA, CDR2 YSYEKL. The CDR3 coding sequence is TGCGCCAGCAGCCATGAGGTCTGGAATCAGCCCCAGCATTTT. Amino acid sequence: CASSHEVWNQPQHF.

The chain is built from TRBV4-3 and TRBJ2-7; 7 bases agree with TRBD1. CDR3 size: 15 residues. Trimming at V came to 2 bases and at J to 5 bases, leaving 9 bases not matched to a gene. Germline V CDR1 and CDR2: LGHNA, YSLEER. Here the CDR3 reads CASSQLTGNVNEQYF. In nucleotides, the CDR3 is TGCGCCAGCAGCCAACTGACAGGGAATGTCAACGAGCAGTACTTC.

The chain carries TRBV4-1 and TRBJ2-5, with 7 bases lining up with TRBD1. Trimming cost V 1 base and J 1 base; bases outside gene matches: 3. This CDR3 is 15 amino acids long. CDR1 is MGHRA and CDR2 is YSYEKL in the germline V gene. Here the CDR3 reads CASSQVRDSQETQYF. In DNA, the CDR3 is TGCGCCAGCAGCCAAGTCCGGGACAGCCAAGAGACCCAGTACTTC.

This clone was counted between two and nine times. The chain links TRBV7-9 to TRBJ1-1; TRBD1 agrees at 8 bases. This CDR3 comprises 14 residues. With V trimmed by 6 bases and J by 3 bases, 6 bases remained unmatched. Germline loops: CDR1 SEHNR, CDR2 FQNEAQ (reference sequence). This CDR3 reads CASRSGGADTEAFF. Written as DNA, the CDR3 is TGTGCCAGCAGGTCAGGGGGCGCAGACACTGAAGCTTTCTTT.

This chain uses TRBV2 with TRBJ2-7; tentative D call: TRBD1 (5 bases). The CDR3 extends over 13 amino acids. The germline V gene encodes CDR1 SNHLY and CDR2 FYNNEI. The V end was cut by 3 bases, the J end by 3 bases, with 9 bases between. The DNA for the CDR3 is TGTGCCAGCAGTGATGACAGTTACTACGAGCAGTACTTC. It encodes CASSDDSYYEQYF.

This clone is deemed medium-sized. The chain has TRBV6-5 and TRBJ2-5, with unresolved D. This CDR3 contains 13 residues. Germline assignment: CDR1 MNHEY and CDR2 SVGAGI. Trimming cost V 5 bases and J 0 bases, with 7 bases left between them. The CDR3 DNA is TGTGCCAGCAGTGGCCCGTACCAAGAGACCCAGTACTTC. Protein sequence: CASSGPYQETQYF.

V and J are TRBV5-4 and TRBJ1-1, with D possibly matching TRBD1 (5 bases). The V and J ends lost 4 bases and 5 bases respectively, with 15 bases between them. This CDR3 has 14 residues. Germline loops: CDR1 SGHNT, CDR2 YYREEE (reference sequence). CDR3 nucleotides: TGTGCCAGCAGCCGGGAAGGGACGGGTACTGAAGCTTTCTTT. Translated: CASSREGTGTEAFF.

The V and J genes are TRBV5-4 and TRBJ2-7; D is undetermined. Germline lookup yields CDR1 SGHNT and CDR2 YYREEE (reference sequence). This CDR3 region has 14 residues. V was shortened by 4 bases and J by 2 bases, with 13 bases between the two germline ends. CDR3 sequence reads: CASSQGPLAYEQYF. The CDR3 bases are TGTGCCAGCAGCCAAGGACCGCTGGCCTACGAGCAGTACTTC.

This clone was observed once. The rearrangement uses TRBV29-1 and TRBJ1-1; TRBD1 matches at 8 bases. This CDR3 contains 13 residues. The V and J ends lost 7 bases and 5 bases, in that order; junction bases with no gene match: 9. Germline-derived CDR1 and CDR2 are SQVTM and ANQGSEA. This CDR3 reads CSGRTGRGTEAFF. The CDR3 DNA reads TGCAGCGGGCGGACAGGGCGGGGAACTGAAGCTTTCTTT.

The chain employs TRBV5-1 and TRBJ2-7; weak D call: TRBD1 (7 bases). Trimming removed 4 bases from V and 5 bases from J, with 22 bases in between. This CDR3 region has 16 residues. Germline-derived CDR1 and CDR2 are SGHRS and YFSETQ. Written as DNA, the CDR3 is TGCGCCAGCAGCCGAAGCCTGACAGGGACTGGACACGAGCAGTACTTC. This translates into CASSRSLTGTGHEQYF. Filled out from reference TRBV5-1 and TRBJ2-7, the complete variable domain reads KAGVTQTPRYLIKTRGQQVTLSCSPISGHRSVSWYQQTPGQGLQFLFEYFSETQRNKGNFPGRFSGRQFSNSRSEMNVSTLELGDSALYLCASSRSLTGTGHEQYFGPGTRLTVT.

The chain recombines TRBV10-3 with TRBJ2-3; D is possibly TRBD1 (6 bases). V was pared by 3 bases and J by 7 bases, with 14 bases between. The CDR3 loop spans 14 amino acids. Per germline, CDR1 ENHRY and CDR2 SYGVKD. The CDR3 sequence is CAISDPRGWHTQYF. The CDR3 DNA sequence: TGTGCCATCAGTGACCCGAGGGGGTGGCATACGCAGTATTTT.

This chain links TRBV7-3 with TRBJ1-1; D is possibly TRBD1 (5 bases). The germline V and J ends were trimmed by 3 bases and 5 bases, with 16 bases remaining between them. Germline V gives CDR1 SGHTA, CDR2 FQGTGA. The CDR3 loop spans 15 amino acids. The CDR3 loop is CASSFRDVVRTEAFF. CDR3 nucleotides: TGTGCCAGCAGCTTCAGGGACGTCGTTCGAACTGAAGCTTTCTTT.

The rearrangement uses TRBV9 and TRBJ2-2; TRBD2 agrees at 11 bases. The germline V gene has CDR1 SGDLS and CDR2 YYNGEE. The CDR3 totals 17 residues. Losses at the gene ends were 0 bases for V and 3 bases for J; bases not matched to a gene: 4. CDR3 coding DNA: TGTGCCAGCAGCGTAGATTTGACTAGCGGGGACACCGGGGAGCTGTTTTTT. As protein: CASSVDLTSGDTGELFF.

This clone was recorded a few times. The V call is TRBV28, the J call TRBJ2-6; D may match TRBD1 or TRBD2 (5 bases each). V lost 8 bases, J lost 0 bases, and 17 bases lay in between. This CDR3 has 17 amino acids. The germline V gene encodes CDR1 MDHEN and CDR2 SYDVKM. The CDR3 bases are TGTGCCAGCCTTAATGGGGGATTCAGCTCTGGGGCCAACGTCCTGACTTTC. The encoded protein is CASLNGGFSSGANVLTF.

By share, this clone counts as medium-sized. The chain uses TRBV7-3 and TRBJ1-1, with no clear D. Trimming took off 2 bases at V and 4 bases at J, with 8 bases between the two ends. The germline gives CDR1 SGHTA, CDR2 FQGTGA. The length of the CDR3 is 13 residues. In DNA, the CDR3 is TGTGCCAGCAGCTTAGGGAGCCCCACTGAAGCTTTCTTT. Translating gives CASSLGSPTEAFF.

The chain joins TRBV7-3 to TRBJ2-3; tentative D call: TRBD2 (6 bases). The CDR3 has 16 amino acids. Germline loops: CDR1 SGHTA, CDR2 FQGTGA. Trimming shortened V by 6 bases and J by 0 bases, and 16 bases separated the two germline ends. The CDR3 is CASRKNDGRSTDTQYF. The CDR3 DNA reads as TGTGCCAGCAGAAAAAATGACGGGAGAAGCACAGATACGCAGTATTTT.

V and J are TRBV29-1 and TRBJ2-5, with D possibly matching TRBD1 (6 bases). V lost 7 bases and J 5 bases, leaving 11 bases between the germline ends. Per germline, CDR1 SQVTM and CDR2 ANQGSEA. The CDR3 extends over 11 amino acids. The CDR3 sequence: CSADRMETQYF. The CDR3 DNA is TGCAGCGCCGACAGGATGGAGACCCAGTACTTC.

The chain is built from TRBV6-5 and TRBJ2-7; either TRBD1 or TRBD2 may fit D (5 bases each). Between the trimmed V and J ends, which lost 6 bases and 7 bases, there was a span of 16 bases. Germline V gene lookup returns CDR1 MNHEY and CDR2 SVGAGI. There are 13 residues in the CDR3. The chain's CDR3 is CASSTGAQGEQYF. Here the CDR3 DNA reads TGTGCCAGCAGCACCGGGGCCCAAGGTGAGCAGTACTTC.

The chain couples TRBV5-1 to TRBJ2-3; D perhaps matches TRBD1 (6 bases). The CDR3 sequence is 16 residues long. V was shortened by 4 bases and J by 6 bases, with 21 bases between the two germline ends. Germline-derived CDR1 and CDR2 are SGHRS and YFSETQ. CDR3 DNA: TGCGCCAGCAGCCCTACTACAGGGCGAACACCGGATACGCAGTATTTT. This encodes CASSPTTGRTPDTQYF.

For the CDR3, the DNA is TGTGCCACCAGCAGACTAGCGGGAGGCACCGGGGAGCTGTTTTTT. The encoded protein is CATSRLAGGTGELFF. The chain joins TRBV15 to TRBJ2-2; 11 positions agree with TRBD2. The CDR3 totals 15 residues. CDR1 is LNHNV, CDR2 YYDKDF, per germline (reference sequence). Germline trimming cut 2 bases from V and 4 bases from J; bases unmatched to any gene: 0.